Listed here are 27 T cell receptor beta chains from one sample, sequenced in a study of T cells after yellow fever vaccination. TCRdb independently ran MiXCR on the 5' RACE reads; one entry per CDR3 protein. The sample holds approximately 31,000 distinct CDR3 sequences, over 9.5% seen once. The specimen comprised PBMCs, either bulk or a sorted T-cell subset (CD4+, CD8+, memory, or dextramer-sorted; not recorded which), sampled approximately 15 days after the first yellow fever vaccination. The receptors here all came from a man aged 18 to 30 who received the YFV17D yellow fever vaccine.

Many counts were recorded for this clonotype. The junction does not match germline at one end; this may be a read error. The rearrangement uses TRBV4-2 and TRBJ1-6; D is ambiguous. CDR3 length equals 15 residues. Per the germline V gene, CDR1 is LGHNA and CDR2 is YNFKEQ. This CDR3 reads CASSQGSLRATGLQF. In DNA, the CDR3 is TGTGCCAGCAGCCAAGGGAGCCTGAGGGCCACGGGTCTGCAATTT.

This clonotype was detected many times. This rearrangement joins TRBV4-1 to TRBJ2-7; maybe TRBD1 (6 bases). Germline-derived CDR1 and CDR2 are MGHRA and YSYEKL. This CDR3 region has 15 residues. Trimming stripped 0 bases from V and 7 bases from J, with 16 bases between. The CDR3 is CASSQEGGRGGEQYV. The DNA for the CDR3 is TGCGCCAGCAGCCAAGAGGGTGGCAGGGGTGGTGAGCAGTACGTC.

This clonotype was found many times. The chain uses TRBV10-3 and TRBJ2-5; no firm D call. With 1 base removed from V and 5 bases from J, the gap between germline ends came to 8 bases. Germline CDR1 is ENHRY and CDR2 is SYGVKD. This CDR3 spans 13 amino acids. DNA for the CDR3: TGTGCCATCAGTGAGTTAAAAAGGGAGACCCAGTACTTC. Translation: CAISELKRETQYF.

This clonotype has a count of ten or more. V usage is TRBV27 and J usage is TRBJ2-3, with 7 bases identical to TRBD2. V was clipped by 4 bases and J by 8 bases; unmatched bases: 6. Germline assignment: CDR1 MNHEY and CDR2 SMNVEV (reference sequence). The CDR3 consists of 13 residues. This CDR3 reads CASSSYQRGTQYF. DNA of the CDR3: TGTGCCAGCAGTTCTTACCAGCGGGGTACGCAGTATTTT.

This clonotype was observed many times. This chain connects TRBV5-6 to TRBJ1-1; D call uncertain. Germline CDR1 is SGHDT and CDR2 is YYEEEE. The CDR3 has 12 amino acids. Trimming took off 4 bases at V and 6 bases at J, with 10 bases between the two ends. CDR3 bases: TGTGCCAGCAGCCTAGGACTGTCTGAAGCTTTCTTT. Translated: CASSLGLSEAFF.

This clonotype showed up many times. The chain recombines TRBV12-3 or TRBV12-4 with TRBJ2-1, with 9 nucleotides matching TRBD1. The CDR3 spans 15 residues. The J segment lost 8 bases and the V segment lost 2 bases, leaving 7 bases of the junction unmatched. The CDR3 DNA sequence: TGTGCCAGCAGTTTATGGACAGGGGTAGTACATGAGCAGTTCTTC. Its protein is CASSLWTGVVHEQFF.

There are many counts of this clonotype. J is TRBJ2-3 and V is TRBV29-1; 9 positions match TRBD1. V shed 3 bases and J 5 bases; nucleotides not matched to a gene: 9. The CDR3 loop spans 15 amino acids. The V gene's germline CDR1 is SQVTM and CDR2 ANQGSEA. The CDR3 loop is CSVDADRGSEDTQYF. CDR3 in DNA: TGCAGCGTTGATGCGGACAGGGGAAGTGAAGATACGCAGTATTTT.

This clonotype occurred many times. The genes are TRBV5-5 and TRBJ1-3; no clear D gene. The CDR3 has 18 amino acids. Trimming cost V 0 bases and J 0 bases, with 16 bases left between them. The germline gives CDR1 SGHKS, CDR2 YYEKEE (reference sequence). The CDR3 region has the DNA TGTGCCAGCAGCTTGGACGCTTATAGGGCTATCTCTGGAAACACCATATATTTT. This codes for CASSLDAYRAISGNTIYF.

This clonotype was seen repeatedly, ten times or more. This rearrangement joins TRBV6-2 or TRBV6-3 to TRBJ2-1; 10 nucleotides align to TRBD2. In germline, CDR1 is MNHEY, CDR2 SVGEGT. J lost 6 bases, V lost 4 bases, and 3 bases had no gene match. The CDR3 spans 14 residues. CDR3 loop: CASSSAGGVNEQFF. Written as DNA, the CDR3 is TGTGCCAGCAGTTCAGCGGGGGGGGTCAATGAGCAGTTCTTC.

This clonotype was counted ten times or more. The chain links TRBV3-1 to TRBJ2-6; maybe TRBD1 (6 bases). The germline gives CDR1 LGHDT, CDR2 YNNKEL (reference sequence). The CDR3 length is 17 residues. V was clipped by 2 bases and J by 2 bases, with 13 bases between them. The CDR3 region has the DNA TGTGCCAGCAGCCAATCGTTAGGGGGAGCTGGGGCCAACGTCCTGACTTTC. Residues: CASSQSLGGAGANVLTF.

This clonotype was detected ten times or more. The V and J genes are TRBV7-2 and TRBJ2-7, with D uncertain. Trimming shortened V by 3 bases and J by 2 bases, and 5 bases separated the two germline ends. This CDR3 has 12 amino acids. Germline loops: CDR1 SGHTA, CDR2 FQGNSA. Here the CDR3 reads CASSFLPYEQYF. The CDR3 DNA sequence: TGTGCCAGCAGCTTCCTCCCCTACGAGCAGTACTTC.

There are many counts of this clonotype. The rearrangement links TRBV11-2 to TRBJ2-2; possible D gene TRBD2, 6 bases. V lost 3 bases to trimming and J lost 0 bases, with 8 bases between them. In germline, CDR1 is SGHAT, CDR2 FQNNGV. The CDR3 loop spans 15 amino acids. CDR3 region: CASSLIAANTGELFF. The CDR3 nucleotides are TGTGCCAGCAGCTTGATAGCGGCGAACACCGGGGAGCTGTTTTTT. Full variable domain (outside the CDR3, taken from reference TRBV11-2 and TRBJ2-2): EAGVAQSPRYKIIEKRQSVAFWCNPISGHATLYWYQQILGQGPKLLIQFQNNGVVDDSQLPKDRFSAERLKGVDSTLKIQPAKLEDSAVYLCASSLIAANTGELFFGEGSRLTVL.

At least ten counts were recorded for this clonotype. The gene calls are TRBV28 and TRBJ2-2, with TRBD1 matching over 8 bases. V dropped 10 bases and J dropped 0; count of bases not matched to a gene: 7. The germline gives CDR1 MDHEN, CDR2 SYDVKM. The CDR3 length is 15 residues. The CDR3 sequence: CATPGQGANTGELFF. Here the CDR3 DNA reads TGTGCCACCCCAGGACAGGGAGCGAACACCGGGGAGCTGTTTTTT.

A note on this clonotype: Given a much more abundant clone one base away, this may be a read error. The rearrangement uses TRBV5-1 and TRBJ2-7; D might be TRBD1 or TRBD2, each matching 5 bases. Germline V gene sequence: CDR1 SGHRS, CDR2 YFSETQ. V was cut by 2 bases and J by 0 bases, with 9 bases left in between. The CDR3 contains 14 residues. The CDR3 loop is CASSFEGNSYEQYF. The CDR3 DNA reads as TGCGCCAGCAGCTTTGAGGGGAACTCCTACGAGCAGTACTTC.

This clonotype qualifies as medium-sized. The rearrangement joins TRBV4-1 to TRBJ2-7; TRBD1 matches at 10 bases. Per the germline V gene, CDR1 is MGHRA and CDR2 is YSYEKL. This CDR3 is built from 14 residues. V lost 4 bases and J lost 5; bases outside the gene matches: 5. In DNA, the CDR3 is TGCGCCAGCAGCCTCTTGGGACAGGGGAACGAGCAGTACTTC. Translating gives CASSLLGQGNEQYF.

This clonotype occurred many times. V usage is TRBV6-5 and J usage is TRBJ1-2; 8 bases are a match to TRBD1. CDR1 MNHEY and CDR2 SVGAGI come from the germline V gene. This CDR3 contains 12 residues. V was clipped by 6 bases and J by 6 bases; unmatched bases: 3. The CDR3 nucleotides read TGTGCCAGCAGCCGGGACAGGCATGGCTACACCTTC. It encodes CASSRDRHGYTF.

This clonotype has at least ten counts. The chain uses TRBV5-5 and TRBJ1-6; D not certain. The CDR3 length is 12 residues. The V gene lost 1 base and the J gene lost 9 bases, with 5 bases spanning the gap. Germline V CDR1 and CDR2: SGHKS, YYEKEE (reference sequence). DNA for the CDR3: TGTGCCAGCAGCTTGTACACTTCACCCCTCCACTTT. It codes for CASSLYTSPLHF.

This clonotype was observed at least ten times. The CDR3 region has the DNA TGTGCCAGCAGCTTAGACGGGACAGATGAAAAACTGTTTTTT. Encoded protein: CASSLDGTDEKLFF. The rearrangement uses TRBV7-2 and TRBJ1-4; 7 bases line up with TRBD1. Germline-derived CDR1 and CDR2 are SGHTA and FQGNSA. CDR3 length: 14 amino acids. V gave up 1 base and J gave up 6 bases; unmatched junction bases: 2.

This clonotype was counted a few times. The chain couples TRBV19 to TRBJ2-5, with 9 bases aligning to TRBD2. V dropped 3 bases and J dropped 3; count of bases not matched to a gene: 5. There are 15 residues in the CDR3. Germline assignment: CDR1 LNHDA and CDR2 SQIVND (reference sequence). This CDR3 reads CASSISSGDEETQYF. For the CDR3, the DNA is TGTGCCAGTAGTATTTCTAGCGGGGACGAAGAGACCCAGTACTTC.

This clonotype appeared many times. V gene TRBV6-1 combines with J gene TRBJ2-7; D gene ambiguous. This CDR3 region has 15 residues. V gave up 6 bases and J gave up 0 bases, with 15 bases separating them. Germline V gives CDR1 MNHNS, CDR2 SASEGT. The CDR3: CASSRAGRSSYEQYF. For the CDR3, the DNA is TGTGCCAGCAGCCGGGCTGGACGGAGCTCCTACGAGCAGTACTTC.

The rearrangement links TRBV10-3 to TRBJ1-5, with D possibly matching TRBD1 (5 bases). The CDR3 sequence is 16 residues long. Deletions cut 1 base from V and 7 bases from J, with 17 bases between. Germline V gene sequence: CDR1 ENHRY, CDR2 SYGVKD. The CDR3 protein is CAISELGSGEVQPQHF. The CDR3 region has the DNA TGTGCCATCAGTGAGTTGGGTTCGGGGGAAGTCCAGCCCCAGCATTTT.

This clonotype is medium-sized (0.01 to 0.1%). The chain uses TRBV4-3 and TRBJ2-3; D possibly uses TRBD1 or TRBD2 (6 bases each). Germline CDR1 LGHNA, CDR2 YSLEER. This CDR3 is built from 15 residues. Trimming stripped 1 base from V and 4 bases from J, with 12 bases between. The CDR3: CASSQVGGPADTQYF. As DNA, the CDR3 is TGCGCCAGCAGCCAAGTGGGGGGCCCTGCAGATACGCAGTATTTT.

This clonotype was recorded many times. This chain uses TRBV5-5 with TRBJ1-1; 8 positions match TRBD1. V dropped 4 bases and J dropped 4; count of bases not matched to a gene: 6. This CDR3 contains 14 residues. From germline, CDR1 is SGHKS and CDR2 YYEKEE (reference sequence). The CDR3 sequence: CASSKQGESTEAFF. The CDR3 DNA reads as TGTGCCAGCAGCAAACAGGGGGAAAGCACTGAAGCTTTCTTT.

This clonotype appeared many times. The genes are TRBV21-1 and TRBJ1-6. TRBV21-1 is termed a pseudogene. The CDR3 is made up of 15 amino acids. The CDR3 DNA reads as TGTGCCAGCAAACCGGGGGGTGAGGGCAACTCACCCCTCCACTTT. Translation gives CASKPGGEGNSPLHF.

This clonotype was picked up many times. CDR3 amino acids: CASHGTGEGQPQHF. The CDR3 nucleotides read TGTGCCAGCCATGGGACAGGGGAAGGGCAGCCCCAGCATTTT. This sequence joins TRBV6-5 and TRBJ1-5; TRBD1 agrees at 10 bases. Per germline, CDR1 MNHEY and CDR2 SVGAGI. After removal of 8 bases from V and 7 bases from J, the junction contained 8 bases not matched to a gene. The CDR3 totals 14 residues.

In its sample, this clonotype was seen many times. This chain uses TRBV5-1 with TRBJ1-5; D is unresolved. CDR1 and CDR2 (germline): SGHRS, YFSETQ. V was trimmed by 2 bases and J by 3 bases, leaving 12 bases between them. The CDR3 is 15 residues long. CDR3 loop: CASSFEGGFNQPQHF. CDR3 sequence (DNA): TGCGCCAGCAGCTTTGAGGGAGGGTTCAATCAGCCCCAGCATTTT.

This clonotype was seen many times. The chain has TRBV7-6 and TRBJ1-1, with 11 bases fitting TRBD1. The V gene's germline CDR1 is SGHVS and CDR2 FNYEAQ. V lost 1 base and J lost 5; bases outside the gene matches: 6. The CDR3 is 16 amino acids. CDR3 nucleotide sequence: TGTGCCAGCAGCTTAGGGTCCGGGACAGGGGGAACTGAAGCTTTCTTT. It specifies CASSLGSGTGGTEAFF.